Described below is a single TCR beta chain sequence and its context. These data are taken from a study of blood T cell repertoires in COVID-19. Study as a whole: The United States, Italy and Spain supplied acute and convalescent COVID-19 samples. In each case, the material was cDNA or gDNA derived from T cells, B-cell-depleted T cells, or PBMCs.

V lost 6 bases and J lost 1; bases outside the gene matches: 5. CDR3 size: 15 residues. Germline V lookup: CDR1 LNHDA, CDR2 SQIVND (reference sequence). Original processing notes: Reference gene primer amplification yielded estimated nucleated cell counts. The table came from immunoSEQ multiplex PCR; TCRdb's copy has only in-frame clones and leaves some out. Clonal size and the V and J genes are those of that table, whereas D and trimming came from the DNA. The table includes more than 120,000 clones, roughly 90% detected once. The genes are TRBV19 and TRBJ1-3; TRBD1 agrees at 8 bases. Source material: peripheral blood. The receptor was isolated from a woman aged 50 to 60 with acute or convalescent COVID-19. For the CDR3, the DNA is TGTGCCAGTAGCAAGCGGACAGGGTCTGGAAACACCATATATTTT. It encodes CASSKRTGSGNTIYF.